A single sample is the source of the 2 T cell receptor beta chains below, sequenced in a study of blood T cell repertoires in COVID-19. Generated by immunoSEQ multiplex PCR, the TCRdb table keeps only in-frame clones and is missing some. The table lists 200,000 to 250,000 clones, around 89% of them singletons. The sample comprised PBMCs or T cells enriched from blood (not recorded which). These TCRs come from a woman in her 30s who had recovered from COVID-19.

The rearrangement links TRBV3-1 (or the pseudogene TRBV3-2) to TRBJ2-5; TRBD2 aligns across 7 bases. Germline CDR1 and CDR2: LGHDT and YNNKEL (reference sequence). J lost 5 bases, V lost 1 base, and 4 bases had no gene match. This CDR3 comprises 14 residues. The CDR3 protein is CASSQAAGGETQYF. CDR3 DNA: TGTGCCAGCAGCCAAGCGGCCGGGGGGGAGACCCAGTACTTC.

This clone was recorded only once. The chain has TRBV4-2 and TRBJ1-3; D remains unclear. Germline V gene lookup returns CDR1 LGHNA and CDR2 YNFKEQ. The length of the CDR3 is 16 residues. V lost 4 bases and J lost 0, with 13 bases in between. DNA of the CDR3: TGTGCCAGCAGCCCCCACCGAGATCCCTCTGGAAACACCATATATTTT. It specifies CASSPHRDPSGNTIYF.